This TCR beta chain was sequenced during a study of CD4 T cells in relation to SARS-CoV-2 and coronaviruses. The protocol was immunoSEQ multiplex PCR, while the TCRdb copy is restricted to in-frame clones and leaves out a portion. The data show tens of thousands of clones, over 60% seen once. With regard to this clone: The antigen is undetermined.

The receptor was isolated from an adult with COVID-19. Sequenced input: memory CD4+ T cells from PBMCs, cultured in vitro.

DNA of the CDR3: TGTGCCAGCAGCCCTCATTCCCCAGGCAATCAGCCCCAGCATTTT. It encodes CASSPHSPGNQPQHF. The J gene is TRBJ1-5, the V gene TRBV9; D is uncertain. From germline, CDR1 is SGDLS and CDR2 YYNGEE. The CDR3 covers 15 residues. V was clipped by 4 bases and J by 2 bases, with 13 bases between them.